The T cell receptor beta chain under discussion was sequenced for a study of CD8 T cells in Susac syndrome. Reverse transcription of roughly 0.5 to 1 ug RNA was carried out with random hexamers. The TCR beta CDR3 was amplified by immunoSEQ multiplex PCR across 54 Vbeta, 13 Jbeta. TCRdb used MiXCR to reprocess the immunoSEQ multiplex PCR reads, holding one entry per CDR3 protein. The sample lists roughly 200,000 distinct CDR3 sequences; roughly nine tenths were seen once. This receptor was taken from a human donor with Susac syndrome. Input material: CD4+ T cells from PBMCs.

CDR3 amino acids: CASSLARRDEAFF. As DNA, the CDR3 is TGTGCCAGTTCCCTTGCCCGTCGGGATGAAGCTTTCTTT. The chain joins TRBV19 to TRBJ1-1; no reliable D call. Germline values: CDR1 LNHDA, CDR2 SQIVND (reference sequence). V lost 8 bases, J lost 7 bases, and 17 bases lay in between. This CDR3 contains 13 residues.